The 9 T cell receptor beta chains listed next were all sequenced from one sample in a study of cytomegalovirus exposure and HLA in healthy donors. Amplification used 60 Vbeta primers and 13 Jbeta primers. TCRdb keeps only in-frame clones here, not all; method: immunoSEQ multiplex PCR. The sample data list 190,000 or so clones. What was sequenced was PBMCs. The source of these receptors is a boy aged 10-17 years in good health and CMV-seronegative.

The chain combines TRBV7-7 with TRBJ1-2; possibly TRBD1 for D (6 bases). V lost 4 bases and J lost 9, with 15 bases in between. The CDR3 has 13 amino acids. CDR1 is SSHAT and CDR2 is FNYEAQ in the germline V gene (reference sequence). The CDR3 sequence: CASSSTGPRSYTF. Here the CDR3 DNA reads TGTGCCAGCAGCTCGACAGGTCCTCGAAGCTACACCTTC.

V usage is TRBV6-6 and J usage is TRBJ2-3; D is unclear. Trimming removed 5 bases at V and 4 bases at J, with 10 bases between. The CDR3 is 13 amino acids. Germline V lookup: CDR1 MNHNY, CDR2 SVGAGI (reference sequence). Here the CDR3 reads CASSRILADTQYF. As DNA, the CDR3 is TGTGCCAGCAGTCGTATACTTGCAGATACGCAGTATTTT.

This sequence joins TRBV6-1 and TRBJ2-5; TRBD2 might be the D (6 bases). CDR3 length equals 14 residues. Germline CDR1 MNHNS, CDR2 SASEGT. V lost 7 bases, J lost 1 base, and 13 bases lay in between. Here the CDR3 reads CASTALAAQETQYF. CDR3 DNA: TGTGCCAGCACCGCACTAGCTGCCCAAGAGACCCAGTACTTC.

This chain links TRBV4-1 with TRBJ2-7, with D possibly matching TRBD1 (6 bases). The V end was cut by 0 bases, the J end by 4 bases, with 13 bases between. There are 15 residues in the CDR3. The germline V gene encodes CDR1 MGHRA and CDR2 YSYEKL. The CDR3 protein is CASSQDQGSLYEQYF. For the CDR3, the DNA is TGCGCCAGCAGCCAAGATCAGGGGAGCCTTTACGAGCAGTACTTC.

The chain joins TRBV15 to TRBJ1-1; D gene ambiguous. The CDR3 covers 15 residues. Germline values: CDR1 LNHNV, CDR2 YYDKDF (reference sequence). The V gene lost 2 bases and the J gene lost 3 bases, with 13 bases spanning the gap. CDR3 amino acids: CATSRHFGVDTEAFF. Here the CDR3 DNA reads TGTGCCACCAGCAGACACTTCGGGGTGGACACTGAAGCTTTCTTT.

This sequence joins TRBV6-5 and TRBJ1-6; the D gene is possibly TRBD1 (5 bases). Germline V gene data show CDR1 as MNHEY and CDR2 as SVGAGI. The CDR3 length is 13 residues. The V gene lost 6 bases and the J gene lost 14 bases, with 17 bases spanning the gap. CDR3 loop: CASRRTGRTALHF. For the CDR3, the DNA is TGTGCCAGCAGAAGAACAGGTCGTACGGCCCTCCACTTT.

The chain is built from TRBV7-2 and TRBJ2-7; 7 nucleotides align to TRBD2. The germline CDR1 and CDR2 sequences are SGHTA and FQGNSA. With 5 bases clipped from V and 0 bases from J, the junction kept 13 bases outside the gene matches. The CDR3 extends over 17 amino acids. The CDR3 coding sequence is TGTGCCAGCAGCCAGCGGGGTTTTGGAGGGATCTCCTACGAGCAGTACTTC. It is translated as CASSQRGFGGISYEQYF.

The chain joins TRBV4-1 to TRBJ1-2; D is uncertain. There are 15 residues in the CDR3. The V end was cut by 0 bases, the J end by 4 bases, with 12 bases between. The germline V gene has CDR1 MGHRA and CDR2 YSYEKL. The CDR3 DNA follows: TGCGCCAGCAGCCAAGAGATGGGAGTAGGCTATGGCTACACCTTC. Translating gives CASSQEMGVGYGYTF.

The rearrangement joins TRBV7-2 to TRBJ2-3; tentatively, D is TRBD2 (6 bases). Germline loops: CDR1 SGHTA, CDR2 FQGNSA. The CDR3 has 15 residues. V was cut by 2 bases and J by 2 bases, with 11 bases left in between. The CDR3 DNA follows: TGTGCCAGCAGCTTACGGGCGGGGTACACAGATACGCAGTATTTT. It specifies CASSLRAGYTDTQYF.